The 29 T cell receptor beta chains below were found in one sample sequenced in a study of blood T cell repertoires in COVID-19. The data were produced by immunoSEQ multiplex PCR, yet TCRdb's version contains in-frame clones alone and is incomplete. The table records some 45,000 clones, roughly three quarters of them present only once. Sequencing was performed on peripheral blood. These receptors originate from a man aged 65 to 79 with acute or convalescent COVID-19.

This clone was seen only once. The chain recombines TRBV12-3 or TRBV12-4 with TRBJ2-3, with D unresolved. Trimming removed 3 bases from V and 6 bases from J, with 10 bases in between. CDR3 length: 13 residues. The CDR3 is CASSLRLRDTQYF. Written as DNA, the CDR3 is TGTGCCAGCAGTTTGAGGTTACGGGATACGCAGTATTTT.

This clone was recorded only once. This chain links TRBV5-8 with TRBJ1-5; 7 bases line up with TRBD1. Per germline, CDR1 SGHTS and CDR2 YDEGEE. This CDR3 comprises 14 residues. V lost 1 base to trimming and J lost 4 bases; unmatched junction nucleotides: 2. CDR3 sequence reads: CASSLQGVNQPQHF. The CDR3 DNA is TGTGCCAGCAGCTTGCAGGGGGTTAATCAGCCCCAGCATTTT.

The gene calls are TRBV7-8 and TRBJ1-5; 8 bases align to TRBD1. This CDR3 has 15 residues. Germline assignment: CDR1 SGHVS and CDR2 FQNEAQ. The V gene end was trimmed by 1 base and the J gene end by 7 bases; junction bases not matched to a gene: 6. The CDR3 protein is CASSLVRQGTQPQHF. The CDR3 DNA is TGTGCCAGCAGCTTAGTTAGACAGGGGACCCAGCCCCAGCATTTT.

V gene TRBV3-1 (or the pseudogene TRBV3-2) combines with J gene TRBJ2-3, with D hard to call. This CDR3 contains 13 residues. From germline, CDR1 is LGHDT and CDR2 YNNKEL (reference sequence). The germline V and J ends were trimmed by 3 bases and 4 bases, with 8 bases remaining between them. CDR3 in DNA: TGTGCCAGCAGCCATCCCCCTCCAGATACGCAGTATTTT. It specifies CASSHPPPDTQYF.

V gene TRBV30 combines with J gene TRBJ1-5; D may be TRBD1 (6 bases). Trimming took 0 bases from V and 11 from J, leaving 11 bases between them. The germline V gene encodes CDR1 GTSNPN and CDR2 SVGIG (reference sequence). This CDR3 contains 12 residues. The CDR3 nucleotides read TGTGCCTGGAGTGTAGTAGGGGGAGCCCAGCATTTT. This gives the protein CAWSVVGGAQHF.

This clone occurred a few times. V usage is TRBV2 and J usage is TRBJ1-3; D is perhaps TRBD1 (5 bases). V lost 9 bases and J lost 1, with 7 bases in between. The CDR3 extends over 12 amino acids. CDR1 is SNHLY, CDR2 FYNNEI, per germline. The CDR3 bases are TGTGCCAGAAAGGGGTCTGGAAACACCATATATTTT. The encoded protein is CARKGSGNTIYF.

The CDR3 sequence is CASSFSPGTGVGLYTGELFF. The DNA of the CDR3 is TGTGCCAGCAGCTTCTCACCCGGGACAGGGGTGGGTCTATACACCGGGGAGCTGTTTTTT. The chain joins TRBV7-8 to TRBJ2-2; 10 bases align to TRBD1. J was trimmed by 3 bases and V by 3 bases; bases with no gene match: 16. Germline CDR1 SGHVS, CDR2 FQNEAQ. CDR3 length: 20 amino acids.

The chain joins TRBV7-9 to TRBJ1-1, with 11 bases lining up with TRBD1. Germline CDR1 SEHNR, CDR2 FQNEAQ (reference sequence). The J segment lost 4 bases and the V segment lost 4 bases, leaving 5 bases of the junction unmatched. CDR3 size: 15 residues. The CDR3 protein is CASSYLGQGGTEAFF. CDR3 coding DNA: TGTGCCAGCAGCTACCTGGGACAGGGGGGCACTGAAGCTTTCTTT.

A few counts support this clone. The chain uses TRBV29-1 and TRBJ1-2; the D is unclear. The V end was cut by 0 bases, the J end by 8 bases, with 13 bases between. Per germline, CDR1 SQVTM and CDR2 ANQGSEA. The CDR3 extends over 13 amino acids. The CDR3 DNA sequence: TGCAGCGTTGAAGATTTCGGGGTTAAAGGCTACACCTTC. This gives the protein CSVEDFGVKGYTF.

The chain recombines TRBV9 with TRBJ1-1, with unresolved D. Trimming stripped 4 bases from V and 1 base from J, with 11 bases between. Per the germline V gene, CDR1 is SGDLS and CDR2 is YYNGEE. CDR3 length: 14 amino acids. CDR3 residues: CASSHATSNTEAFF. In DNA form, the CDR3 reads TGTGCCAGCAGCCACGCCACTTCGAACACTGAAGCTTTCTTT.

This chain links TRBV27 with TRBJ1-5; D unclear. Trimming shortened V by 6 bases and J by 6 bases, and 15 bases separated the two germline ends. Germline CDR1 reads MNHEY; CDR2 reads SMNVEV (reference sequence). This CDR3 is built from 14 residues. The CDR3 sequence is CASSPVGVTQPQHF. CDR3 sequence (DNA): TGTGCCAGCAGCCCCGTGGGCGTGACTCAGCCCCAGCATTTT.

The sample holds many counts of this clone. The chain carries TRBV6-6 and TRBJ2-1; no definite D call. Trimming cost V 2 bases and J 0 bases, with 8 bases left between them. CDR3 length: 15 amino acids. Germline V gene sequence: CDR1 MNHNY, CDR2 SVGAGI (reference sequence). CDR3 sequence: CASSYEASSYNEQFF. As DNA, the CDR3 is TGTGCCAGCAGTTACGAAGCTAGCTCCTACAATGAGCAGTTCTTC.

This clone was seen more than once but under ten times. The V gene is TRBV19, the J gene TRBJ2-7; the match to TRBD1 covers 8 bases. The V and J ends lost 4 bases and 2 bases, in that order; junction bases with no gene match: 10. Germline V lookup: CDR1 LNHDA, CDR2 SQIVND (reference sequence). The CDR3 loop spans 16 amino acids. DNA for the CDR3: TGTGCCAGTAGTAGAGGACAGGGAGGATCCACCTACGAGCAGTACTTC. It is translated as CASSRGQGGSTYEQYF.

The chain couples TRBV3-1 (or the pseudogene TRBV3-2) to TRBJ1-1; D perhaps matches TRBD1 (5 bases). CDR3 length: 14 amino acids. Germline V gives CDR1 LGHDT, CDR2 YNNKEL (reference sequence). Trimming shortened V by 3 bases and J by 1 base, and 9 bases separated the two germline ends. CDR3 bases: TGTGCCAGCAGCCACCAGGGTGGGAACACTGAAGCTTTCTTT. It is translated as CASSHQGGNTEAFF.

The chain carries TRBV29-1 and TRBJ1-1; D might be TRBD1 (5 bases). Germline V gene sequence: CDR1 SQVTM, CDR2 ANQGSEA. The CDR3 has 13 amino acids. Trimming pared 7 bases from V and 4 bases from J, leaving 16 bases between. For the CDR3, the DNA is TGCAGCGCAGAACGCGGGGGTACCACTGAAGCTTTCTTT. It is translated as CSAERGGTTEAFF.

The chain combines TRBV5-4 with TRBJ1-2; 7 bases are shared with TRBD1. With 0 bases clipped from V and 0 bases from J, the junction kept 5 bases outside the gene matches. Germline-derived CDR1 and CDR2 are SGHNT and YYREEE (reference sequence). The CDR3 spans 16 residues. The DNA of the CDR3 is TGTGCCAGCAGCTTGGGGGGACAGATTGCTAACTATGGCTACACCTTC. This codes for CASSLGGQIANYGYTF.

This chain links TRBV6-5 with TRBJ1-5, with D unresolved. This CDR3 contains 15 residues. V shed 4 bases and J shed 0 bases, with 10 bases lying between them. Germline V gene data show CDR1 as MNHEY and CDR2 as SVGAGI. CDR3 in amino acids: CASSLGGDSNQPQHF. In DNA form, the CDR3 reads TGTGCCAGCAGTTTGGGCGGGGATAGCAATCAGCCCCAGCATTTT.

This CDR3 is CASSLRSPTLVSGANVLTF. The CDR3 coding sequence is TGTGCCAGCAGTTTAAGGTCTCCCACCCTAGTCTCTGGGGCCAACGTCCTGACTTTC. This rearrangement joins TRBV27 to TRBJ2-6; unclear D gene. The CDR3 extends over 19 amino acids. V lost 2 bases to trimming and J lost 0 bases, with 17 bases between them. Germline V gene sequence: CDR1 MNHEY, CDR2 SMNVEV (reference sequence).

This clone was seen a single time. The genes are TRBV29-1 and TRBJ1-4, with 10 bases identical to TRBD1. The J segment lost 3 bases and the V segment lost 7 bases, leaving 2 bases of the junction unmatched. The CDR3 totals 13 residues. CDR1 and CDR2 (germline): SQVTM, ANQGSEA. The CDR3 spells CSAGTGANEKLFF. CDR3 nucleotides: TGCAGCGCCGGGACAGGGGCTAATGAAAAACTGTTTTTT.

This clone was seen only a few times. V and J are TRBV10-1 and TRBJ2-2; 9 bases map to TRBD1. The CDR3 runs 16 residues. The germline CDR1 and CDR2 sequences are WNHNN and SYGVQD (reference sequence). With V trimmed by 4 bases and J by 7 bases, 10 bases remained unmatched. The CDR3 DNA reads as TGCGCCAGCAGTGGGGTCGGGACAGGGAACGGCGGGGAGCTGTTTTTT. Its protein product is CASSGVGTGNGGELFF.

CDR3 amino acids: CASSLEAVAGNQPQHF. DNA of the CDR3: TGTGCCAGCAGCTTGGAAGCGGTGGCGGGCAATCAGCCCCAGCATTTT. The gene calls are TRBV5-8 and TRBJ1-5; D unclear. Germline V CDR1 and CDR2: SGHTS, YDEGEE. Trimming took off 0 bases at V and 2 bases at J, with 12 bases between the two ends. CDR3 length equals 16 residues.

This chain connects TRBV28 to TRBJ1-1, with 8 bases lining up with TRBD1. The CDR3 runs 16 residues. With 6 bases clipped from V and 1 base from J, the junction kept 10 bases outside the gene matches. CDR1 and CDR2 from the germline V gene are MDHEN and SYDVKM. CDR3 sequence reads: CASSTNRDRTNTEAFF. In nucleotides, the CDR3 is TGTGCCAGCAGCACTAACCGGGACAGGACGAACACTGAAGCTTTCTTT. The full variable domain, in which reference TRBV28 and TRBJ1-1 provide the parts outside the CDR3, is DVKVTQSSRYLVKRTGEKVFLECVQDMDHENMFWYRQDPGLGLRLIYFSYDVKMKEKGDIPEGYSVSREKKERFSLILESASTNQTSMYLCASSTNRDRTNTEAFFGQGTRLTVV.

The chain links TRBV19 to TRBJ1-1, with 8 bases that match TRBD1. The CDR3 runs 13 residues. Germline assignment: CDR1 LNHDA and CDR2 SQIVND (reference sequence). J gave up 4 bases and V 6 bases, and 4 bases lay outside the gene matches. CDR3 region: CASRETGATEAFF. The CDR3 DNA follows: TGTGCCAGTAGGGAGACAGGGGCCACTGAAGCTTTCTTT.

J is TRBJ2-1 and V is TRBV11-2; D gene unclear. V lost 3 bases to trimming and J lost 5 bases, with 14 bases between them. This CDR3 region has 15 residues. Germline CDR1 SGHAT, CDR2 FQNNGV. The CDR3 spells CASSFGITQNNEQFF. The CDR3 DNA reads TGTGCCAGCAGCTTCGGTATAACGCAAAACAATGAGCAGTTCTTC.

The chain has TRBV21-1 and TRBJ1-3; TRBD1 is taken as the D call from the table, unchecked against the DNA. TRBV21-1 is a recognized pseudogene. The CDR3 spans 18 residues. Here the CDR3 DNA reads TGTGCCAGCCAGAAATACAGGGGAACAGGGAACGGGGGAAACACCATATATTTT. Encoded protein: CASQKYRGTGNGGNTIYF.

On this clone itself: It is likely a read error, because the conserved phenylalanine at the end of the CDR3 is missing. Because the CDR3's place on the DNA is in doubt, the DNA is left out and the CDR3 is given as listed by TCRdb. V and J are TRBV4-1 and TRBJ1-1. With termini counted, the CDR3 has 13 amino acids. Germline values: CDR1 MGHRA, CDR2 YSYEKL. The CDR3 here is CASSQDPLPRVPN.

The chain couples TRBV7-2 to TRBJ1-2; D not resolved. Deletions cut 5 bases from V and 7 bases from J, with 14 bases between. The germline V gene has CDR1 SGHTA and CDR2 FQGNSA. The CDR3 has 13 amino acids. CDR3 DNA sequence: TGTGCCAGCAGCAGGCCAGGTGTGGGTGGCTACACCTTC. Its translation is CASSRPGVGGYTF. The full variable domain, rest sourced from reference TRBV7-2 and TRBJ1-2, is GAGVSQSPSNKVTEKGKDVELRCDPISGHTALYWYRQSLGQGLEFLIYFQGNSAPDKSGLPSDRFSAERTGGSVSTLTIQRTQQEDSAVYLCASSRPGVGGYTFGSGTRLTVV.

V gene TRBV6-5 combines with J gene TRBJ2-3; D unclear. Germline CDR1 reads MNHEY; CDR2 reads SVGAGI. Between the trimmed V and J ends, which lost 2 bases and 0 bases, there was a span of 6 bases. The CDR3 loop spans 14 amino acids. Written as DNA, the CDR3 is TGTGCCAGCAGTTACGGCCTTAGCACAGATACGCAGTATTTT. It codes for CASSYGLSTDTQYF.

In its sample, this clone was seen a few times. The chain couples TRBV19 to TRBJ2-5, with D hard to call. This CDR3 is built from 12 residues. Trimming took off 8 bases at V and 4 bases at J, with 11 bases between the two ends. CDR1 and CDR2 (germline): LNHDA, SQIVND (reference sequence). The CDR3 DNA reads as TGTGCCAGTCGTCAGGCAGGAGAGACCCAGTACTTC. Amino acid sequence: CASRQAGETQYF.